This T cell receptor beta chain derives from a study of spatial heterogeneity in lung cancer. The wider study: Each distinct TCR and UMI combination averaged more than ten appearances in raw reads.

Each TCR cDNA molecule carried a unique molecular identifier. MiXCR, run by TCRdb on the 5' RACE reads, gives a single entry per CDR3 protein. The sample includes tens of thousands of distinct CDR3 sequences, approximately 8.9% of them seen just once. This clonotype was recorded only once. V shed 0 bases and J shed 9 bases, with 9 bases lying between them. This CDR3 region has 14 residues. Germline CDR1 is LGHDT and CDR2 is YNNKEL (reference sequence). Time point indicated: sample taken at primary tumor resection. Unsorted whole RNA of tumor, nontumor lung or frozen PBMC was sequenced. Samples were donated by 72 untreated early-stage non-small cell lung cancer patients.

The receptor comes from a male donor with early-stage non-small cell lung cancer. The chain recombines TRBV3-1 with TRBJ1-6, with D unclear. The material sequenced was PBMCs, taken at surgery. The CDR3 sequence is CASSQDRTGSPLHF. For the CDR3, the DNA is TGTGCCAGCAGCCAAGATAGAACGGGTTCACCCCTCCACTTT.